Below, one TCR beta chain is given with its context. Its specificity is unknown. No change in lesions over the prior 6 months defined stable disease. This entry comes from a study of resident and recirculating memory T cells in vitiligo. Study-wide context: Epidermis came from shave biopsies of lesional and nonlesional sites, plus PBMCs.

Overall study findings and caveats: Non-conserved TCRs across sites and patients suggested distinct clones per lesion.

Germline V gives CDR1 SQVTM, CDR2 ANQGSEA. V was trimmed by 3 bases and J by 1 base, leaving 7 bases between them. The CDR3 is made up of 14 amino acids. The assay was immunoSEQ multiplex PCR, and TCRdb's table has in-frame clones only and misses some. The sample carries 70,000 to 75,000 clones, 80% to 95% recorded once. The clonotype comes from a male donor with vitiligo. This chain links TRBV29-1 with TRBJ2-6; possibly TRBD2 for D (5 bases). The sample was blood. In DNA, the CDR3 is TGCAGCGTTGACCGCGGGTCTGGGGCCAACGTCCTGACTTTC. The encoded protein is CSVDRGSGANVLTF.